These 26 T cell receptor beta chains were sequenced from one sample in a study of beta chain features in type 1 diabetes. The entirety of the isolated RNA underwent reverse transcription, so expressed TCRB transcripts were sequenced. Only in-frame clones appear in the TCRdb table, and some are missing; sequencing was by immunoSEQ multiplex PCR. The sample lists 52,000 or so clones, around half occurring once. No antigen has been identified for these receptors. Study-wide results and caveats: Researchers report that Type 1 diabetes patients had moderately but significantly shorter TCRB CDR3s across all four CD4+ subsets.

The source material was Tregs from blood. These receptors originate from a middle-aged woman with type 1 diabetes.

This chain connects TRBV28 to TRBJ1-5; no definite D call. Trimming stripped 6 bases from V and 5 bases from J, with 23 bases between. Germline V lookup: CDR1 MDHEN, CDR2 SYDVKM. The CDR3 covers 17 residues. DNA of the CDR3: TGTGCCAGCAGGCCGCCACGTTTACGGGAGCCTTATCAGCCCCAGCATTTT. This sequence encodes CASRPPRLREPYQPQHF.

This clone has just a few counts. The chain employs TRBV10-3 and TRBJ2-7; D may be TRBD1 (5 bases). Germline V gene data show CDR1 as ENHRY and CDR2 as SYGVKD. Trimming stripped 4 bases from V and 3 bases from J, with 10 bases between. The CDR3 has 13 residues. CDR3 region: CAISVGARYEQYF. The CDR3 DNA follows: TGTGCCATCAGTGTAGGGGCCCGCTACGAGCAGTACTTC.

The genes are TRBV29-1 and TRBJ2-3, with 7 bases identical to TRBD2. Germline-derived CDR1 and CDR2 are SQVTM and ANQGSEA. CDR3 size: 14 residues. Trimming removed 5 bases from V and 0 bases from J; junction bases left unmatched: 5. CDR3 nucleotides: TGCAGCGTTTTACTAGCGAGTAGCACAGATACGCAGTATTTT. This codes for CSVLLASSTDTQYF.

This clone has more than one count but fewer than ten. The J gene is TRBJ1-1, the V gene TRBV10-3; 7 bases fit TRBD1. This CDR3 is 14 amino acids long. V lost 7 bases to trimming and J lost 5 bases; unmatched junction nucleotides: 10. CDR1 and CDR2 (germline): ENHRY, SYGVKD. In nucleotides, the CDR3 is TGTGCCATCACCCTAACAGGGGATGGGACTGAAGCTTTCTTT. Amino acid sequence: CAITLTGDGTEAFF.

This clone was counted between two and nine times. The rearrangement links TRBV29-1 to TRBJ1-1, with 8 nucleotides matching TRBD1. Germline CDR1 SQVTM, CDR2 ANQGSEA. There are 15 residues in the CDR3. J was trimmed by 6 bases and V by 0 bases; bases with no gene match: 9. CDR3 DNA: TGCAGCGTTGAAGATCGTCGCAGGGGGCCGGCTGAAGCTTTCTTT. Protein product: CSVEDRRRGPAEAFF. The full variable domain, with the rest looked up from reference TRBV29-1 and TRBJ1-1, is SAVISQKPSRDICQRGTSLTIQCQVDSQVTMMFWYRQQPGQSLTLIATANQGSEATYESGFVIDKFPISRPNLTFSTLTVSNMSPEDSSIYLCSVEDRRRGPAEAFFGQGTRLTVV.

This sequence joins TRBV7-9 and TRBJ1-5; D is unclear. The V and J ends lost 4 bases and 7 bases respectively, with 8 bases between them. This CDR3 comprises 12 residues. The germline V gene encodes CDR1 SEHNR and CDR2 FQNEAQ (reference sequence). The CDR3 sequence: CASSSVSQPQHF. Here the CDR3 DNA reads TGTGCCAGCAGCTCAGTGTCCCAGCCCCAGCATTTT. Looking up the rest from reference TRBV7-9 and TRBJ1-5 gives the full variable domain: DTGVSQNPRHKITKRGQNVTFRCDPISEHNRLYWYRQTLGQGPEFLTYFQNEAQLEKSRLLSDRFSAERPKGSFSTLEIQRTEQGDSAMYLCASSSVSQPQHFGDGTRLSIL.

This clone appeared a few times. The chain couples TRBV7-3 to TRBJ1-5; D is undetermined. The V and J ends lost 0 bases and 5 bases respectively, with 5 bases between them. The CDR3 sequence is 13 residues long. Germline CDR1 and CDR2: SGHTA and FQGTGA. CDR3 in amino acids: CASSLTLDQPQHF. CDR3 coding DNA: TGTGCCAGCAGCTTAACCCTAGATCAGCCCCAGCATTTT.

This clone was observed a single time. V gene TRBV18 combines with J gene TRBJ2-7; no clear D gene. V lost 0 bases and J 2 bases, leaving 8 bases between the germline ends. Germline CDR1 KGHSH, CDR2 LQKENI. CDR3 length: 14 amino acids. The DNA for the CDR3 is TGTGCCAGCTCACCACCGGCCCTTACCTACGAGCAGTACTTC. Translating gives CASSPPALTYEQYF.

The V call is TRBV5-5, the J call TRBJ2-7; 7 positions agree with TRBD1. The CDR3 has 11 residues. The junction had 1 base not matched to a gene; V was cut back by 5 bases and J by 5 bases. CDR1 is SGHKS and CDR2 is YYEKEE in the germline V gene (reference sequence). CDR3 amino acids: CASSTGDEQYF. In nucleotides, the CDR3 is TGTGCCAGCAGTACAGGGGACGAGCAGTACTTC.

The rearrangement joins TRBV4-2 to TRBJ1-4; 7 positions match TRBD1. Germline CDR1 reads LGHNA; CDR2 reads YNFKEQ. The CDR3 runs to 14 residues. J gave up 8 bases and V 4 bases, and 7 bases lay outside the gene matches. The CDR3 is CASSRDRVGEKLFF. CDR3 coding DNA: TGTGCCAGCAGCCGTGACAGGGTAGGAGAAAAACTGTTTTTT.

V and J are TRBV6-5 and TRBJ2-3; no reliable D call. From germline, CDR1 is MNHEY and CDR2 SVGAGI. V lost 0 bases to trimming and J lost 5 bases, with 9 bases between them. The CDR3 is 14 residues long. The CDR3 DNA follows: TGTGCCAGCAGTTACTCCGGAGAGTTAGATACGCAGTATTTT. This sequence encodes CASSYSGELDTQYF.

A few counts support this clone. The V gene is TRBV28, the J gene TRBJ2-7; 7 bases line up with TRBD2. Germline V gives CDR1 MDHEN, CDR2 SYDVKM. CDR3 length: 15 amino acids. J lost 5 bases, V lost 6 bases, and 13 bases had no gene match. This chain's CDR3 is CASSPGGGGPDEQYF. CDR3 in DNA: TGTGCCAGCAGCCCTGGGGGGGGAGGTCCCGACGAGCAGTACTTC.

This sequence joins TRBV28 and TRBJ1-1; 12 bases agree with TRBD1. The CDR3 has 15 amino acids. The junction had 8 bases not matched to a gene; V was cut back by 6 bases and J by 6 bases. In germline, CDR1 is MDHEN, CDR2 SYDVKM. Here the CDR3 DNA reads TGTGCCAGCAGCGGAGGGGGACAGGGGGCAGCTGAAGCTTTCTTT. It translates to CASSGGGQGAAEAFF.

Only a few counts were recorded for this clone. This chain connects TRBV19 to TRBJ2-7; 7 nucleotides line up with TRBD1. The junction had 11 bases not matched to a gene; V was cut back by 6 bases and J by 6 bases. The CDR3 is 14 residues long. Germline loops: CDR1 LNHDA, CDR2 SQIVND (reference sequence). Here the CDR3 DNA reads TGTGCCAGTAGGGAGACAGGGTGGATGGCCGAGCAGTACTTC. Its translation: CASRETGWMAEQYF.

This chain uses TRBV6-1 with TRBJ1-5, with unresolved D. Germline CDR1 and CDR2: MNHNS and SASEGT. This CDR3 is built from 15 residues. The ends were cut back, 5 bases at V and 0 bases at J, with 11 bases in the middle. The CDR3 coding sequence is TGTGCCAGCAGTCCCCGGTTCTTTAGCAATCAGCCCCAGCATTTT. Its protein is CASSPRFFSNQPQHF.

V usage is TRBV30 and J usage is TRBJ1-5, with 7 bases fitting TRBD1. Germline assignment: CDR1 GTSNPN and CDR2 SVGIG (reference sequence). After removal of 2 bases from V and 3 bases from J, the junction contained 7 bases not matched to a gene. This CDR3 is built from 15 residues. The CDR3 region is CAWSRTGAINQPQHF. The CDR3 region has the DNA TGTGCCTGGAGTCGTACAGGGGCCATCAATCAGCCCCAGCATTTT.

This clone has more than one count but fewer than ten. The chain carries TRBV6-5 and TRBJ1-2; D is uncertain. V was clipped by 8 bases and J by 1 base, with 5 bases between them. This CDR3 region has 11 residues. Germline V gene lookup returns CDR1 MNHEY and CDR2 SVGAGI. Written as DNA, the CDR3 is TGTGCCAGCTGGCATAACTATGGCTACACCTTC. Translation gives CASWHNYGYTF.

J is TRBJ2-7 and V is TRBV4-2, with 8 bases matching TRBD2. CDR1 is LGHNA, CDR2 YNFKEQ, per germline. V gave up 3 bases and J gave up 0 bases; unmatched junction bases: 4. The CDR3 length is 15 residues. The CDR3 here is CASSQGLESSYEQYF. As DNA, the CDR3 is TGTGCCAGCAGCCAGGGACTAGAGAGCTCCTACGAGCAGTACTTC.

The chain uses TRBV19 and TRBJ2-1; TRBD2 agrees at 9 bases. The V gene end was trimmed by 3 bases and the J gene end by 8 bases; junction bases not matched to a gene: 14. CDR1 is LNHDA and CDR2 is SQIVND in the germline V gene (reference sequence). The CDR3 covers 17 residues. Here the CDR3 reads CASSIVVGLAHRYEQFF. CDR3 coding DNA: TGTGCCAGTAGTATCGTCGTGGGACTAGCCCATCGTTATGAGCAGTTCTTC.

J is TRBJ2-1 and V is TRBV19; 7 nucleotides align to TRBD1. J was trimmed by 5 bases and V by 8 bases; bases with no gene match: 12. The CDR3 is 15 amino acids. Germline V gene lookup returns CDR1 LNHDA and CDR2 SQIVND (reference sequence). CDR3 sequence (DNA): TGTGCCAGTTCCCTGGACAGGTCTTACGACAATGAGCAGTTCTTC. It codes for CASSLDRSYDNEQFF.

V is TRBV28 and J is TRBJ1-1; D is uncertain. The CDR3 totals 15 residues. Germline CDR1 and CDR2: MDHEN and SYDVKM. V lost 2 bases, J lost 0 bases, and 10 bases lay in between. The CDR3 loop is CASSLAQALNTEAFF. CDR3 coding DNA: TGTGCCAGCAGTTTAGCCCAGGCTCTGAACACTGAAGCTTTCTTT.

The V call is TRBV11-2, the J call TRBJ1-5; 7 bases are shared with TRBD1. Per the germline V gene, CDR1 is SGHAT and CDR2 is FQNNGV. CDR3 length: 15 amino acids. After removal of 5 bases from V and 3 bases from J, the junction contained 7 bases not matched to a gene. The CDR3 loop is CASSPTGQHNQPQHF. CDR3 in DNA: TGTGCCAGCAGCCCCACGGGACAGCACAATCAGCCCCAGCATTTT. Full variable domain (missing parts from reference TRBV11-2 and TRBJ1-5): EAGVAQSPRYKIIEKRQSVAFWCNPISGHATLYWYQQILGQGPKLLIQFQNNGVVDDSQLPKDRFSAERLKGVDSTLKIQPAKLEDSAVYLCASSPTGQHNQPQHFGDGTRLSIL.

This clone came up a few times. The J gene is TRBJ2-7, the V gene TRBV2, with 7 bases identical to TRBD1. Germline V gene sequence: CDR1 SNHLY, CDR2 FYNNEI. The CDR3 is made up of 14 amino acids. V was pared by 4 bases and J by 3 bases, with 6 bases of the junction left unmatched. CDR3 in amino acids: CASSAWDSNYEQYF. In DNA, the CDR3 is TGTGCCAGCAGTGCGTGGGACAGCAACTACGAGCAGTACTTC.

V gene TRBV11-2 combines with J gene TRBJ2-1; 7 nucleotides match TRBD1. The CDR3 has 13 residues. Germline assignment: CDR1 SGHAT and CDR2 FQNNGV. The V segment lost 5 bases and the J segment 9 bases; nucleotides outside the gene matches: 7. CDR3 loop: CASSANRGGEQFF. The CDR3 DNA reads TGTGCCAGCAGCGCCAACAGGGGTGGTGAGCAGTTCTTC. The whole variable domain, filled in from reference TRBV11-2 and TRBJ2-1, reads EAGVAQSPRYKIIEKRQSVAFWCNPISGHATLYWYQQILGQGPKLLIQFQNNGVVDDSQLPKDRFSAERLKGVDSTLKIQPAKLEDSAVYLCASSANRGGEQFFGPGTRLTVL.

The CDR3 bases are TGTGCCAGCAGCTTATCTGTGAACACTGAAGCTTTCTTT. Its protein product is CASSLSVNTEAFF. This chain joins TRBV7-9 and TRBJ1-1; D unresolved. The CDR3 totals 13 residues. Germline V gene data show CDR1 as SEHNR and CDR2 as FQNEAQ (reference sequence). Trimming cost V 2 bases and J 0 bases, with 4 bases left between them.

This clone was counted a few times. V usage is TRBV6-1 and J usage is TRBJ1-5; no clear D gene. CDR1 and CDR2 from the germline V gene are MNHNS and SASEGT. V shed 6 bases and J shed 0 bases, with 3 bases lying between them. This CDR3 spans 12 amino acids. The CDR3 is CASRYSNQPQHF. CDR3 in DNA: TGTGCCAGCAGGTATAGCAATCAGCCCCAGCATTTT.